This TCR beta chain was sequenced for a study of cytomegalovirus exposure and HLA in healthy donors. At the level of the study: Genetic ancestry analysis placed over 65% of the 398 donors that were genotyped in the Caucasian-associated cluster. Study-level findings and limits: Later analysis identified 16,000 or so TCR beta sequences associated with HLA alleles, using a false discovery rate threshold of 0.05. A later analysis reportedly found that, within productive TCRs, an Asian-associated ancestry cluster had fewer N-insertions than the mean observed across the approximately 690 donors.

These donors counted as nominally healthy when sampled, but unrecorded immune exposures were likely. Points on this clone: The antigen remains undetermined.

Researchers ran the PCR with 60 Vbeta and 13 Jbeta primers. Sequencing was performed with immunoSEQ multiplex PCR; in TCRdb, only in-frame clones are kept and a portion is missing. This sample has 180,000 or so clones; about 9.4% occur once, and the top ten carry roughly 1.4%. Germline-derived CDR1 and CDR2 are SEHNR and FQNEAQ (reference sequence). CDR3 length: 17 amino acids. Trimming cost V 3 bases and J 1 base, with 17 bases left between them. Specimen: PBMCs. The chain is built from TRBV7-9 and TRBJ2-3; D perhaps matches TRBD1 (6 bases). This clonotype was obtained from a woman in her twenties or thirties in good health and CMV-seropositive. CDR3 in DNA: TGTGCCAGCAGCTTTTTCTCATTAGGACAGCGCACAGATACGCAGTATTTT. This sequence encodes CASSFFSLGQRTDTQYF.